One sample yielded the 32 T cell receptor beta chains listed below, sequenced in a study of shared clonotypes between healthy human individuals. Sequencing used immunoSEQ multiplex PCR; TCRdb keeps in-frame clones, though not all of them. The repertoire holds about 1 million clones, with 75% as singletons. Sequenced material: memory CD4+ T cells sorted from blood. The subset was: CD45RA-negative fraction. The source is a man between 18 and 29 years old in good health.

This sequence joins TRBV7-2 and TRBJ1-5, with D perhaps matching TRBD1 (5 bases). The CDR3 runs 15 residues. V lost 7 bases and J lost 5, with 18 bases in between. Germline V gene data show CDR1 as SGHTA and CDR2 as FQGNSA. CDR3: CASTPGGTDYQPQHF. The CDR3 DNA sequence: TGTGCCAGCACCCCGGGCGGGACGGATTATCAGCCCCAGCATTTT. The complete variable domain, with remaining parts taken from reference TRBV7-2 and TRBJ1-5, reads GAGVSQSPSNKVTEKGKDVELRCDPISGHTALYWYRQSLGQGLEFLIYFQGNSAPDKSGLPSDRFSAERTGGSVSTLTIQRTQQEDSAVYLCASTPGGTDYQPQHFGDGTRLSIL.

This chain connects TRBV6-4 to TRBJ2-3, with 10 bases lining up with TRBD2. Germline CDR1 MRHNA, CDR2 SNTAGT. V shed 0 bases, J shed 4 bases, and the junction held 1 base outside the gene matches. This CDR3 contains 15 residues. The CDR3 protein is CASSDSAGGPDTQYF. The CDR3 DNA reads TGTGCCAGCAGTGACTCAGCGGGAGGGCCAGATACGCAGTATTTT.

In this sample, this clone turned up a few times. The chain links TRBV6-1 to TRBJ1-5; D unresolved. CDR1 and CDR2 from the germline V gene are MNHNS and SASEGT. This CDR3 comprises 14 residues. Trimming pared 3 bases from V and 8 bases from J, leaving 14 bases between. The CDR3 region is CASSDPLGIEPQHF. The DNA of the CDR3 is TGTGCCAGCAGTGACCCGCTGGGGATAGAGCCCCAGCATTTT.

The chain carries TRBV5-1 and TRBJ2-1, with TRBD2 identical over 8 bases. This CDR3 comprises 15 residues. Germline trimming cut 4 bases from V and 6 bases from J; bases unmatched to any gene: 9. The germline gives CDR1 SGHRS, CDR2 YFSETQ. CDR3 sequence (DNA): TGCGCCAGCAGCGATGCCGGGACTAGGGCCAATGAGCAGTTCTTC. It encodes CASSDAGTRANEQFF.

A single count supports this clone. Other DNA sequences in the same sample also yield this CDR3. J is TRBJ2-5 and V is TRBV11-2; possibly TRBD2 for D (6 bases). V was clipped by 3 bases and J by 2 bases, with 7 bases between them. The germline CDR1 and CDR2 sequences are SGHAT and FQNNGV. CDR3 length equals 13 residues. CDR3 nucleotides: TGTGCCAGCAGCTTGGGACTGCAAGAGACCCAGTACTTC. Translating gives CASSLGLQETQYF.

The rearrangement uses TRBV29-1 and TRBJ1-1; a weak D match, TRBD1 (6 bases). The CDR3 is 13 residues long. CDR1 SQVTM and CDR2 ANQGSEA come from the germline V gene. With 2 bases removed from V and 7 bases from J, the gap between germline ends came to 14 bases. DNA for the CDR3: TGCAGCGTTGAATTGCAGGGGTTGGGTGAAGCTTTCTTT. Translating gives CSVELQGLGEAFF. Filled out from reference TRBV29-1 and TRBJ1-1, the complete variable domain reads SAVISQKPSRDICQRGTSLTIQCQVDSQVTMMFWYRQQPGQSLTLIATANQGSEATYESGFVIDKFPISRPNLTFSTLTVSNMSPEDSSIYLCSVELQGLGEAFFGQGTRLTVV.

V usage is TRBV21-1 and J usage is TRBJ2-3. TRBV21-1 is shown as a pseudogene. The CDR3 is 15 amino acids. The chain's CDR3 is CASSKWMGDMNTQYF. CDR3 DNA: TGTGCCAGCAGCAAATGGATGGGGGATATGAATACGCAGTATTTT.

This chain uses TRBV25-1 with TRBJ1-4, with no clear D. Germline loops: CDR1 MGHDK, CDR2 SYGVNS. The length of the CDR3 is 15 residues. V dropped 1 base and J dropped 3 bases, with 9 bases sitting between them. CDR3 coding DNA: TGTGCCAGCAGTGAATTTGGAGGAGCTAATGAAAAACTGTTTTTT. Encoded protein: CASSEFGGANEKLFF.

The chain's CDR3 is CASSIQQGAYNEQFF. The CDR3 nucleotides read TGTGCCAGCAGCATACAACAGGGAGCCTACAATGAGCAGTTCTTC. V is TRBV7-2 and J is TRBJ2-1, with D maybe TRBD1 (6 bases). V lost 5 bases and J 2 bases, leaving 13 bases between the germline ends. This CDR3 has 15 residues. CDR1 and CDR2 (germline): SGHTA, FQGNSA.

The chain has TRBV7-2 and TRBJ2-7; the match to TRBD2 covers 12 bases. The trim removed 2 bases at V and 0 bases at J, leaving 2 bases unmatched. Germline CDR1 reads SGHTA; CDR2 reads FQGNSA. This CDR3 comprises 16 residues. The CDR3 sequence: CASSLTTSGSSYEQYF. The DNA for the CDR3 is TGTGCCAGCAGCTTAACGACTAGCGGGAGCTCCTACGAGCAGTACTTC. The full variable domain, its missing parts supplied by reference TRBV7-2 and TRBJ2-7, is GAGVSQSPSNKVTEKGKDVELRCDPISGHTALYWYRQSLGQGLEFLIYFQGNSAPDKSGLPSDRFSAERTGGSVSTLTIQRTQQEDSAVYLCASSLTTSGSSYEQYFGPGTRLTVT.

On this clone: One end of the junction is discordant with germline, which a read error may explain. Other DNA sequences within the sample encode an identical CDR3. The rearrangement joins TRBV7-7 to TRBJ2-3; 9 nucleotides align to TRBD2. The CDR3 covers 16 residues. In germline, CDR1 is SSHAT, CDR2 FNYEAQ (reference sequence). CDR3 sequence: CASSLGGGGATDTQYF. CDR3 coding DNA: TGTGCTAGCAGCTTGGGCGGCGGGGGGGCGACAGATACGCAGTATTTT. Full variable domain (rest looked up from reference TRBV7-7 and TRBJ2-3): GAGVSQSPRYKVTKRGQDVTLRCDPISSHATLYWYQQALGQGPEFLTYFNYEAQPDKSGLPSDRFSAERPEGSISTLTIQRTEQRDSAMYRCASSLGGGGATDTQYFGPGTRLTVL.

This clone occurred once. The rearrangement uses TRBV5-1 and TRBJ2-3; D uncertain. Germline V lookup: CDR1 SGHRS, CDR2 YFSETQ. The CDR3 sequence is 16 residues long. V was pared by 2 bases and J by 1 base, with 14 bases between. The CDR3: CASSLPDPQRTDTQYF. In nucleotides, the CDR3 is TGCGCCAGCAGCTTACCGGACCCCCAGCGCACAGATACGCAGTATTTT.

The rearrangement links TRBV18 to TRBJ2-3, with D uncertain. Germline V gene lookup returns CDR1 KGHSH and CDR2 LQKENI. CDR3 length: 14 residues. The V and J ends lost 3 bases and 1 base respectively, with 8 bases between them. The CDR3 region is CASSPATGTDTQYF. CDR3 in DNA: TGTGCCAGCTCACCGGCGACGGGCACAGATACGCAGTATTTT.

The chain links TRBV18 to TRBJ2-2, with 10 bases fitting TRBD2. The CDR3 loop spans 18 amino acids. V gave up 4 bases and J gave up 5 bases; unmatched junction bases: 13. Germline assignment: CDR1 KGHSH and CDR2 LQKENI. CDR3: CASSLGRTSGTGTGELFF. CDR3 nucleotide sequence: TGTGCCAGCTCACTGGGGAGGACTAGCGGAACCGGTACCGGGGAGCTGTTTTTT.

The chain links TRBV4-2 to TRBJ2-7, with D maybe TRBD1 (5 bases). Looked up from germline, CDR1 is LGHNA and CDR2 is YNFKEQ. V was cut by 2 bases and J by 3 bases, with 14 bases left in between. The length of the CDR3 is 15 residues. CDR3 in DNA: TGTGCCAGCAGCCAAAGGCCAGGGCCTGTCTACGAGCAGTACTTC. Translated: CASSQRPGPVYEQYF.

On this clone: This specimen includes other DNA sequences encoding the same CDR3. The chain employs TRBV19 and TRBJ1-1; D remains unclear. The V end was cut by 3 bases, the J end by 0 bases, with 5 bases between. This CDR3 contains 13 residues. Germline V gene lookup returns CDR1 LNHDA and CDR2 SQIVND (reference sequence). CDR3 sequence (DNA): TGTGCCAGTAGTATTTCTATGAACACTGAAGCTTTCTTT. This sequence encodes CASSISMNTEAFF.

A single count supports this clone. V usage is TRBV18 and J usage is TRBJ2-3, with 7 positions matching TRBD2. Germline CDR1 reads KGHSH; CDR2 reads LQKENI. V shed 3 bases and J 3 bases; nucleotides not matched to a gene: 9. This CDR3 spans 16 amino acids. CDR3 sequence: CASSPGRGGLTDTQYF. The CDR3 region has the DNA TGTGCCAGCTCACCTGGGCGCGGGGGTTTGACAGATACGCAGTATTTT.

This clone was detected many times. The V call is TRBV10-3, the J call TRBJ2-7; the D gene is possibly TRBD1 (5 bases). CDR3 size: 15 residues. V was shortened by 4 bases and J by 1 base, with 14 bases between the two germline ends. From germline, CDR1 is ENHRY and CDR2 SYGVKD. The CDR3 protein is CAISGISTASYEQYF. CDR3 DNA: TGTGCCATCAGTGGGATTTCGACAGCATCCTACGAGCAGTACTTC.

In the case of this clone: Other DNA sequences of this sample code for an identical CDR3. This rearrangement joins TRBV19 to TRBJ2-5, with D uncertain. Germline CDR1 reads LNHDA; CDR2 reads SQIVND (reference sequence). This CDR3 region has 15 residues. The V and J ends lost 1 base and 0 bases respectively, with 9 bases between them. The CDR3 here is CASSIGGTDQETQYF. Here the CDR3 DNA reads TGTGCCAGTAGTATAGGTGGAACAGACCAAGAGACCCAGTACTTC. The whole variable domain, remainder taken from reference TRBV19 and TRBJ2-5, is DGGITQSPKYLFRKEGQNVTLSCEQNLNHDAMYWYRQDPGQGLRLIYYSQIVNDFQKGDIAEGYSVSREKKESFPLTVTSAQKNPTAFYLCASSIGGTDQETQYFGPGTRLLVL.

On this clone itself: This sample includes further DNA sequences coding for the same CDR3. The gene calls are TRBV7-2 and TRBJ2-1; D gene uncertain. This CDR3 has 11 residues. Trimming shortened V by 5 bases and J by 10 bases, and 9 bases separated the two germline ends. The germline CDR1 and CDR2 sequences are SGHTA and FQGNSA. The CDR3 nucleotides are TGTGCCAGCAGCCCCAGCAGGGAGCAGTTCTTC. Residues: CASSPSREQFF. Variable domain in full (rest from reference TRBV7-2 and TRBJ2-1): GAGVSQSPSNKVTEKGKDVELRCDPISGHTALYWYRQSLGQGLEFLIYFQGNSAPDKSGLPSDRFSAERTGGSVSTLTIQRTQQEDSAVYLCASSPSREQFFGPGTRLTVL.

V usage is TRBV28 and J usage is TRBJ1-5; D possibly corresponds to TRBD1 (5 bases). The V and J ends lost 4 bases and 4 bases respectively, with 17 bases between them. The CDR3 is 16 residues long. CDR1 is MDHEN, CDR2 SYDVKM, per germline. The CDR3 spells CASSSGWGRLNQPQHF. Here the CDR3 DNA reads TGTGCCAGCAGTTCGGGGTGGGGCAGGCTTAATCAGCCCCAGCATTTT.

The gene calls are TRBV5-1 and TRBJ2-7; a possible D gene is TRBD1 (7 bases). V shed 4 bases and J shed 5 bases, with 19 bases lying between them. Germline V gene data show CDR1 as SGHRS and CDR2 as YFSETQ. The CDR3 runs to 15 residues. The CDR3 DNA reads TGCGCCAGCAGCGAGGGGCCTACAGGGGAGGACGAGCAGTACTTC. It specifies CASSEGPTGEDEQYF. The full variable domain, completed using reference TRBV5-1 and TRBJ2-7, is KAGVTQTPRYLIKTRGQQVTLSCSPISGHRSVSWYQQTPGQGLQFLFEYFSETQRNKGNFPGRFSGRQFSNSRSEMNVSTLELGDSALYLCASSEGPTGEDEQYFGPGTRLTVT.

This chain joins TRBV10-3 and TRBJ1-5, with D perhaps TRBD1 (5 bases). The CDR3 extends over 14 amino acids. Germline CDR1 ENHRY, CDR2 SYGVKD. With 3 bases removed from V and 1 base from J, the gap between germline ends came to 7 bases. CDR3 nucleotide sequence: TGTGCCATCAGTGACAGGGCAAGCAATCAGCCCCAGCATTTT. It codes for CAISDRASNQPQHF.

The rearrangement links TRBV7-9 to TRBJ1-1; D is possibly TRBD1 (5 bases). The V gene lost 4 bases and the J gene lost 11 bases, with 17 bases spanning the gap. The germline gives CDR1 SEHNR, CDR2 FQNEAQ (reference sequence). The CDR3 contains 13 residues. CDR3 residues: CASSSQGFGSAFF. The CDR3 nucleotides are TGTGCCAGCAGCTCTCAGGGTTTCGGAAGCGCTTTCTTT.

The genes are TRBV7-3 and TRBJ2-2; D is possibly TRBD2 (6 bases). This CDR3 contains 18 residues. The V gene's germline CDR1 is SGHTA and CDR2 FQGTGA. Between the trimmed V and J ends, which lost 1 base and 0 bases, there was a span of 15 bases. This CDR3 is CASSLKTGVLSNTGELFF. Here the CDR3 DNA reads TGTGCCAGCAGCTTAAAAACGGGGGTCCTCTCGAACACCGGGGAGCTGTTTTTT.

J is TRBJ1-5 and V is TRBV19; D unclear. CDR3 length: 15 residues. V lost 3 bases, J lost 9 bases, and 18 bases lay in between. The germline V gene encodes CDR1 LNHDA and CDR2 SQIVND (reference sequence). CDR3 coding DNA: TGTGCCAGTAGTATGAACGGACTTATCGAGGGGCCCCAGCATTTT. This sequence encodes CASSMNGLIEGPQHF.

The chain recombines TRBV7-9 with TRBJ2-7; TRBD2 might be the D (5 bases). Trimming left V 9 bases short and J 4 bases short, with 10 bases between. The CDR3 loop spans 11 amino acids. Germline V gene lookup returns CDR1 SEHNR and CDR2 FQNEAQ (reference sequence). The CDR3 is CASTTGYEQYF. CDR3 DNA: TGTGCCAGTACGACGGGGTACGAGCAGTACTTC.

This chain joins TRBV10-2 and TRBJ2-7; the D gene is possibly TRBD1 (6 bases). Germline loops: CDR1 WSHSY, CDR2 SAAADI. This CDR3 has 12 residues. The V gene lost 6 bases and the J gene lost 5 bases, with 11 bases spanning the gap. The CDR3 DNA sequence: TGCGCCAGCAGACAGGGTTTCGACGAGCAGTACTTC. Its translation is CASRQGFDEQYF.

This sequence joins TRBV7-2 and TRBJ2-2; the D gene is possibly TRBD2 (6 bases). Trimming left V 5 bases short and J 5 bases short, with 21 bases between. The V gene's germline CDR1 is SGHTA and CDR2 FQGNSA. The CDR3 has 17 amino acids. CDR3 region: CASSGDVVSGGTGELFF. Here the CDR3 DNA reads TGTGCCAGCAGCGGAGACGTGGTGTCAGGAGGGACCGGGGAGCTGTTTTTT.

The CDR3 loop is CATSDNPGYNSPLHF. Written as DNA, the CDR3 is TGTGCCACCAGCGACAACCCGGGTTATAATTCACCCCTCCACTTT. V gene TRBV15 combines with J gene TRBJ1-6; no reliable D call. The CDR3 sequence is 15 residues long. V lost 5 bases, J lost 4 bases, and 12 bases lay in between. In germline, CDR1 is LNHNV, CDR2 YYDKDF (reference sequence).

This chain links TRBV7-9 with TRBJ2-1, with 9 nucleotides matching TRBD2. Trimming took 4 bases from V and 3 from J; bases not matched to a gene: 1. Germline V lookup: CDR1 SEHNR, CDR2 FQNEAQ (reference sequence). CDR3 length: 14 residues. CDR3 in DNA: TGTGCCAGCAGCTATAGCGGGAGCTACAATGAGCAGTTCTTC. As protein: CASSYSGSYNEQFF.

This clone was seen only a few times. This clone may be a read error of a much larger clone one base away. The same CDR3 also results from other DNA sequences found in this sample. The CDR3 loop is CASSLDLNTEAFF. CDR3 sequence (DNA): TGTGCCAGCAGCTTGGACTTGAACACTGAAGCTTTCTTT. The chain recombines TRBV11-2 with TRBJ1-1; D unresolved. V was pared by 3 bases and J by 0 bases, with 5 bases between. CDR3 size: 13 residues. Germline lookup yields CDR1 SGHAT and CDR2 FQNNGV.